Listed below are T cell receptor beta chains from one sample, sequenced in a study of a mutant IDH1 vaccine in newly diagnosed glioma. Sequenced by immunoSEQ multiplex PCR; TCRdb stores in-frame clones only, minus some. The profile shows 35,000 or so clones, around 83% of them singletons. The antigens for these receptors are not known. The sample in question was PBMCs, obtained from a glioma patient whose treatment included an IDH1 peptide vaccine. These receptors were obtained from a man under 40 with glioma. The CDR3 runs from the conserved cysteine through the conserved F or W. D genes are given only for firm matches. Clone size is given for some rows only: seen once, a few or many times, or a class if the clone is expanded.

abundance	v_gene	j_gene	d_gene	CDR3nt	CDR3aa
NA	TRBV6-1	TRBJ1-1	TRBD1	TGTGCCAGCAGTGATGGGGACAGGGGCACTGAAGCTTTCTTT	CASSDGDRGTEAFF
few	TRBV10-3	TRBJ2-2	TRBD2	TGTGCCATCAGGGGACTTAGCGGGATAAGGGCCGGGGAGCTGTTTTTT	CAIRGLSGIRAGELFF
few	TRBV6-6	TRBJ2-1	NA	TGTGCCAGCAGTTACGGCAACACTAGAAATGAGCAGTTCTTC	CASSYGNTRNEQFF
NA	TRBV2	TRBJ2-1	TRBD2	TGTGCCAGCAGTGAGACTAGCCCTGGGGGTTACAATGAGCAGTTCTTC	CASSETSPGGYNEQFF
few	TRBV7-8	TRBJ2-7	TRBD2	TGTGCCAGCAGCTCCGGACTAGCGGAGAGCTCCTACGAGCAGTACTTC	CASSSGLAESSYEQYF
NA	TRBV5-1	TRBJ1-4	TRBD1	TGCGCCAGCAGTCCGACAGGGGGCTCAACTAATGAAAAACTGTTTTTT	CASSPTGGSTNEKLFF
NA	TRBV14	TRBJ1-2	NA	TGTGCCAGCAGCCAAGGAACGTGGAACTATGGCTACACCTTC	CASSQGTWNYGYTF
few	TRBV9	TRBJ1-1	TRBD1	TGTGCCAGCAGCAAACAGGGGGTGGAGGCTGAAGCTTTCTTT	CASSKQGVEAEAFF
NA	TRBV7-2	TRBJ2-3	NA	TGTGCCAGCAGCGTGAGGGGGGACTCCACAGATACGCAGTATTTT	CASSVRGDSTDTQYF
NA	TRBV28	TRBJ2-7	NA	TGTGCCAGCGGGACCTACGAGCAGTACTTC	CASGTYEQYF
NA	TRBV5-1	TRBJ2-1	TRBD1	TGCGCCAGCAGCTTGGGGGGGCTACAGGGGAATGAGCAGTTCTTC	CASSLGGLQGNEQFF
NA	TRBV6-5	TRBJ2-1	TRBD2	TGTGCCAGCAGGACGAGGCGGGGGGGCCCTCCGGTCTTC	CASRTRRGGPPVF
few	TRBV28	TRBJ1-5	NA	TGTGCCAGCAGTTTTTGGGGGGGCAATCAGCCCCAGCATTTT	CASSFWGGNQPQHF
NA	TRBV29-1	TRBJ1-1	NA	TGCAGCCCCGGCGGGGGGGCTGGTACTGAAGCTTTCTTT	CSPGGGAGTEAFF
NA	TRBV19	TRBJ2-2	TRBD2	TGTGCCAGTAGTATAGGGGGGGGCACCGGGGAGCTGTTTTTT	CASSIGGGTGELFF
NA	TRBV15	TRBJ2-1	TRBD2	TGTGCCACCAGCAGACGCTCCCCAGGACTAGCTTACAATGAGCAGTTCTTC	CATSRRSPGLAYNEQFF
few	TRBV27	TRBJ1-5	NA	TGTGCCAGCAGTTCCTTCTACGGAAATCAGCCCCAGCATTTT	CASSSFYGNQPQHF
NA	TRBV27	TRBJ2-7	TRBD1	TGTGCCAGCGCCCGTAGGGGGCTTGTGGACGAGCAGTACTTC	CASARRGLVDEQYF
NA	TRBV23-1	TRBJ2-7	NA	TGCGCCAGCTGTACGGGCTACGAGCAGTACTTC	CASCTGYEQYF
once	TRBV6-6	TRBJ1-1	NA	TGTGCCAGCAGTTACGGGGGGGAGAACACTGAAGCTTTCTTT	CASSYGGENTEAFF
NA	TRBV30	TRBJ1-1	NA	TGTGCCTGGAGTGTCCCCCCACAGGGATTGAACACTGAAGCTTTCTTT	CAWSVPPQGLNTEAFF
NA	TRBV30	TRBJ2-6	TRBD2	TGTGCCTGGAGTGGGGAGCGGGATGGGGCCAACGTCCTGACTTTC	CAWSGERDGANVLTF
NA	TRBV5-1	TRBJ1-4	TRBD1	TGCGCCAGCAGCGTAACAGGGGAGGCAGAAAAACTGTTTTTT	CASSVTGEAEKLFF
NA	TRBV2	TRBJ1-2	TRBD1	TGTGCCAGCAGTCCCTTGGGGACAGACTATGGCTACACCTTC	CASSPLGTDYGYTF
NA	TRBV15	TRBJ1-5	NA	TGTGCCACCAGCCTAGGTCAAGGGGAGATTCAGCCCCAGCATTTT	CATSLGQGEIQPQHF
NA	TRBV19	TRBJ1-1	TRBD1	TGTGCCAGTAGTATCGACCAGGGGGCTTATACTGAAGCTTTCTTT	CASSIDQGAYTEAFF
NA	TRBV6-6	TRBJ2-1	TRBD1	TGTGCCAGTTTACAGGGGCCCACGGCCTACAATGAGCAGTTCTTC	CASLQGPTAYNEQFF
once	TRBV19	TRBJ1-5	TRBD1	TGTGCCAGTAGATGGGGACAGGGGGAGTATAGCAATCAGCCCCAGCATTTT	CASRWGQGEYSNQPQHF
NA	TRBV20-1	TRBJ1-1	NA	TGCAGTGCTAGAGAAGGAGGGGTGGCTTTCTTT	CSAREGGVAFF
NA	TRBV9	TRBJ2-7	NA	TGTGCCAGCAGCGTAGATTATAGCTCCTACGAGCAGTACTTC	CASSVDYSSYEQYF
NA	TRBV5-1	TRBJ1-1	TRBD1	TGCGCCAGCAGCGTGACAGGGACTGACACTGAAGCTTTCTTT	CASSVTGTDTEAFF
NA	TRBV11-2	TRBJ2-7	NA	TGTGCCAGCAGCTTAGCACAGGCCTCCTACGAGCAGTACTTC	CASSLAQASYEQYF
NA	TRBV27	TRBJ2-2	TRBD2	TGTGCCAGCAGTACTGGACTAGCGGGAGGGTATAGCGGGGAGCTGTTTTTT	CASSTGLAGGYSGELFF
NA	TRBV4-2	TRBJ2-7	NA	TGTGCCAGCAGCCACCCGTCGGCCGGGAGCTCCTACGAGCAGTACTTC	CASSHPSAGSSYEQYF
NA	TRBV4-1	TRBJ1-1	NA	TGCGCCAGCAGCCCCAGGGCGGTGAACACTGAAGCTTTCTTT	CASSPRAVNTEAFF
few	TRBV7-9	TRBJ2-2	NA	TGTGCCAGCAGCTCACATACCGGGGAGCTGTTTTTT	CASSSHTGELFF
NA	TRBV13	TRBJ2-1	NA	TGTGCCAGCAGCTTATTAGATGAGCAGTTCTTC	CASSLLDEQFF
NA	TRBV6-5	TRBJ1-4	NA	TGTGCCAGCAGTTACTCGTTGACCCGAAATGAAAAACTGTTTTTT	CASSYSLTRNEKLFF
NA	TRBV29-1	TRBJ1-6	NA	TGCAGCGTACAGGTGGATAATTCACCCCTCCACTTT	CSVQVDNSPLHF
NA	TRBV6-5	TRBJ1-1	NA	TGTGCCAGCAGTTTTAACAGGGCCCCTGAAGCTTTCTTT	CASSFNRAPEAFF
NA	TRBV7-2	TRBJ2-7	TRBD2	TGTGCCAGCAGCCACCCCCGGACTAGCGGCACCTACGAGCAGTACTTC	CASSHPRTSGTYEQYF
NA	TRBV9	TRBJ2-2	NA	TGTGCCAGCAGCGTAGCGACTACGAACACCGGGGAGCTGTTTTTT	CASSVATTNTGELFF
few	TRBV28	TRBJ1-2	TRBD1	TGTGCCAGCAGCCCGGACAGGGTATATGGCTACACCTTC	CASSPDRVYGYTF
NA	TRBV6-1	TRBJ2-5	NA	TGTGCCAGCAGTGAAGTGGTCTGGGGGACCCAGTACTTC	CASSEVVWGTQYF
few	TRBV4-2	TRBJ2-1	NA	TGTGCCAGCAGCCGAGGCTCCTACAATGAGCAGTTCTTC	CASSRGSYNEQFF
NA	TRBV27	TRBJ2-7	NA	TGTGCCAGCAGTTCGCTTGGGGAGCAGTACTTC	CASSSLGEQYF
NA	TRBV7-8	TRBJ2-5	TRBD1	TGTGCCAGCAGCTTAAGACAGGGGAGCGAGACCCAGTACTTC	CASSLRQGSETQYF
once	TRBV29-1	TRBJ2-1	NA	TGCAGCGTTGAAGAAGCCAGAGACGATGAGCAGTTCTTC	CSVEEARDDEQFF
once	TRBV28	TRBJ1-4	NA	TGTGCCAGCGGGGGCGGGGGGACTAATGAAAAACTGTTTTTT	CASGGGGTNEKLFF
NA	TRBV6-1	TRBJ2-7	NA	TGTGCCAGCAGGGCAGGTTTCTCCTACGAGCAGTACTTC	CASRAGFSYEQYF
NA	TRBV14	TRBJ1-1	NA	TGTGCCAGCAGCCAGTTACAGGGGAACACTGAAGCTTTCTTT	CASSQLQGNTEAFF
NA	TRBV2	TRBJ1-1	NA	TGTGCCAGTACTAGGGGGATGAACACTGAAGCTTTCTTT	CASTRGMNTEAFF
NA	TRBV10-2	TRBJ1-2	TRBD1	TGCGCCAGCAGTCTTAGGGACAGGGCAGATGGCTACACCTTC	CASSLRDRADGYTF